This entry features one TCR beta chain sequence. Time point: persistent/refractory GD, antithyroid drugs over 5 years with positive TRAb. RNA extracted from PBMCs served as the sequencing template. Arm-PCR of CDR3 regions and iRepertoire HTBI primers were the basis on which TCR beta libraries were built. In TCRdb, the multiplex PCR reads were re-called with MiXCR into one record per CDR3 protein. The sample records 700,000 or so distinct CDR3 sequences, approximately 31% being singletons. The sample comes from a study of regulatory T cells in long-lasting Graves disease. V was clipped by 0 bases and J by 3 bases, with 16 bases between them. The CDR3 contains 16 residues. Per germline, CDR1 DFQATT and CDR2 SNEGSKA (reference sequence).

Sample: peripheral blood mononuclear cells (PBMCs), taken when the disease was refractory, from a patient treated with antithyroid drugs. The receptor's source is a female donor with Graves disease. This chain joins TRBV20-1 and TRBJ2-3, with D perhaps matching TRBD2 (5 bases). The CDR3 DNA follows: TGCAGTGCTAGAGATTCTTGGGCTAGCAGTACAGATACGCAGTATTTT. It is translated as CSARDSWASSTDTQYF.